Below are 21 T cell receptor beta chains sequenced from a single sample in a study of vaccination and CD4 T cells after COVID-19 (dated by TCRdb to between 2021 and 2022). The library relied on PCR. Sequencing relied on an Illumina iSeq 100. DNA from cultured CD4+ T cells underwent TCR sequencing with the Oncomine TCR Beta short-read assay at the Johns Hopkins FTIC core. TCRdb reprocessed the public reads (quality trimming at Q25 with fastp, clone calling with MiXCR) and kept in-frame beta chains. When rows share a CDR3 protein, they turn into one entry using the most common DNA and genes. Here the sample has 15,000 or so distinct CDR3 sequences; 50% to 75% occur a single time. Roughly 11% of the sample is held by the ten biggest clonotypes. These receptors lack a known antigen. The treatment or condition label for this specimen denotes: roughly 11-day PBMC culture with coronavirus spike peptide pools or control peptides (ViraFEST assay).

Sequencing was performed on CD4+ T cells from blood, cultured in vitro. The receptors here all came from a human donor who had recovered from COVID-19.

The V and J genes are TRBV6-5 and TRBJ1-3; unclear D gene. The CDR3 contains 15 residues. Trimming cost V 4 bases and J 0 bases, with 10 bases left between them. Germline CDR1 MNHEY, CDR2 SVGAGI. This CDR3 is CASSSQVPSGNTIYF. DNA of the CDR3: TGTGCCAGCAGTTCTCAGGTCCCCTCTGGAAACACCATATATTTT.

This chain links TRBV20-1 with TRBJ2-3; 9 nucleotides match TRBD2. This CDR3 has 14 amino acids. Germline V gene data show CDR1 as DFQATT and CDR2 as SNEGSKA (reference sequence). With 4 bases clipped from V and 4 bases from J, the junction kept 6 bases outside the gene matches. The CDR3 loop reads CSAMREGMSDTQYF. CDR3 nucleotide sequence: TGCAGTGCTATGCGGGAGGGCATGTCAGATACGCAGTATTTT.

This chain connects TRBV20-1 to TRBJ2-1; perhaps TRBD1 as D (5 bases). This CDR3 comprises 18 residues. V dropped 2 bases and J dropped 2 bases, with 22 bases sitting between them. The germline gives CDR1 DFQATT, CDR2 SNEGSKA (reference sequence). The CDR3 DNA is TGCAGTGCTAGACGGAAAGACGACAGACAGCTAACCTACAATGAGCAGTTCTTC. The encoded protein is CSARRKDDRQLTYNEQFF.

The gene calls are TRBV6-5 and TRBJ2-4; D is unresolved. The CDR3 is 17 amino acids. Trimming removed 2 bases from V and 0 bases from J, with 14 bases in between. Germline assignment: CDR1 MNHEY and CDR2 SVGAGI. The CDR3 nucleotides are TGTGCCAGCAGTTACCCCCACAGCAGTCTAGCCAAAAACATTCAGTACTTC. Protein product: CASSYPHSSLAKNIQYF.

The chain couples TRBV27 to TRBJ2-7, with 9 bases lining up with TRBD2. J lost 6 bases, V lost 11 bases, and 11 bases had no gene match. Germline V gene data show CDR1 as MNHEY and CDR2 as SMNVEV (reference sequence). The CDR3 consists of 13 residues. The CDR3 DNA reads TGTGCCGGTTATAGCGGGAGCAGGTCCGAGCAGTACTTC. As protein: CAGYSGSRSEQYF.

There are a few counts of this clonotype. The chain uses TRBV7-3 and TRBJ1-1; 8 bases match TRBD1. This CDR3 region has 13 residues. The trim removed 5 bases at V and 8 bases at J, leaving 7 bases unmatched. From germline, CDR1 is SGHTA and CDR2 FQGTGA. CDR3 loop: CASSLRTGTEAFF. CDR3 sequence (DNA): TGTGCCAGCAGCCTACGGACAGGGACAGAAGCTTTCTTT.

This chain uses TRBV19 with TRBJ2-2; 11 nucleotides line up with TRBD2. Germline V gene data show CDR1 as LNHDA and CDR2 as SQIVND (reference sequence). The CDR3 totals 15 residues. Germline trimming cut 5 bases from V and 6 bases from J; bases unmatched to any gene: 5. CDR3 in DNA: TGTGCCAGTAGTCGACTAGCGGGAATAGCCGGGGAGCTGTTTTTT. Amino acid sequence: CASSRLAGIAGELFF.

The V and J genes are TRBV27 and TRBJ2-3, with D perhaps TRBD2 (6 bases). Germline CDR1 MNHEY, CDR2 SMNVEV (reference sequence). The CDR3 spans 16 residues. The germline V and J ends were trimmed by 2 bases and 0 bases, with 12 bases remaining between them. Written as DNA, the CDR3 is TGTGCCAGCAGTTTACGGGCCGGGGGTAGCACAGATACGCAGTATTTT. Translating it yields CASSLRAGGSTDTQYF.

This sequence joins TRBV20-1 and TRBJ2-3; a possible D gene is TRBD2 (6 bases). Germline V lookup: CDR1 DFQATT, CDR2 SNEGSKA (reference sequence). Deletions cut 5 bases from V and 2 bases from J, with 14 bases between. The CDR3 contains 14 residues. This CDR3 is CSASLSGNTDTQYF. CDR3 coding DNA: TGCAGTGCTTCCCTTAGCGGTAACACAGATACGCAGTATTTT.

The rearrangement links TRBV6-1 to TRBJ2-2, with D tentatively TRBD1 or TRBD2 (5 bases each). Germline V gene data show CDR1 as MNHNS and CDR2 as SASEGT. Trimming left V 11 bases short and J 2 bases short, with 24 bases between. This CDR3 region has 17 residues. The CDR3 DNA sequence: TGTGCCGCCGCCCGCCGCTATACCGGGACCAACACCGGGGAGCTGTTTTTT. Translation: CAAARRYTGTNTGELFF.

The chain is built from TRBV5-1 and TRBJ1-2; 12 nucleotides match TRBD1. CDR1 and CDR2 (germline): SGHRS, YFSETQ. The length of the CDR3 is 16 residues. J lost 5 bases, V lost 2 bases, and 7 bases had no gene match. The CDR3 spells CASSLGTGGRLYGYTF. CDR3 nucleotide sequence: TGCGCCAGCAGCTTAGGGACAGGGGGCAGACTGTATGGCTACACCTTC.

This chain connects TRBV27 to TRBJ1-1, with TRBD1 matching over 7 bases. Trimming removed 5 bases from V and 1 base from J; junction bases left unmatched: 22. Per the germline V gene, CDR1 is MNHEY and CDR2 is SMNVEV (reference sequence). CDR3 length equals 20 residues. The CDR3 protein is CASSPRDRHIGVYKNTEAFF. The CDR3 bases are TGTGCCAGCAGTCCTCGGGACAGACATATAGGGGTTTATAAGAACACTGAAGCTTTCTTT.

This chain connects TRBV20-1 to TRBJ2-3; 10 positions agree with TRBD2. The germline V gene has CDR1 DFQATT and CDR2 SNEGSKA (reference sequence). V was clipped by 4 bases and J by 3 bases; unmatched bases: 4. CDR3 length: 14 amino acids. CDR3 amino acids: CSAKRGGTTDTQYF. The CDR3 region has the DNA TGCAGTGCTAAGCGGGGGGGCACAACAGATACGCAGTATTTT.

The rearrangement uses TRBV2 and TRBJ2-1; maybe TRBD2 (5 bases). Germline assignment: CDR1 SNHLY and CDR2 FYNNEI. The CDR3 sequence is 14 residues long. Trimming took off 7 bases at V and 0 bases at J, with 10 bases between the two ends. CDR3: CASNSGTSYNEQFF. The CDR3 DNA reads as TGTGCCAGCAATTCGGGAACCTCCTACAATGAGCAGTTCTTC.

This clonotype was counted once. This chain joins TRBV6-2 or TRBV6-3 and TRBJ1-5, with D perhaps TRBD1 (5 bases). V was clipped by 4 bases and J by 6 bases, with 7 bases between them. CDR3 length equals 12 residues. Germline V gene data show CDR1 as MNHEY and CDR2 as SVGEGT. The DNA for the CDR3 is TGTGCCAGCAGTTCAGGGCTTCAGCCCCAGCATTTT. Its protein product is CASSSGLQPQHF.

The CDR3 reads CASSQVADTQYF. In DNA form, the CDR3 reads TGTGCCAGCAGCCAGGTGGCAGATACGCAGTATTTT. The chain uses TRBV11-1 and TRBJ2-3; D is ambiguous. The CDR3 length is 12 residues. Germline V gene sequence: CDR1 SGHAT, CDR2 FQDESV (reference sequence). Trimming pared 5 bases from V and 4 bases from J, leaving 7 bases between.

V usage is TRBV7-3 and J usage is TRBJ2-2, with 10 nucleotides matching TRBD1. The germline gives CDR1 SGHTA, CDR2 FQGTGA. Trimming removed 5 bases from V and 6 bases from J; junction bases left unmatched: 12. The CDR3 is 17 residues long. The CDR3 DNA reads TGTGCCAGCAGCCTCTTACGGGGGACAGGGGTTCCCGGGGAGCTGTTTTTT. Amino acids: CASSLLRGTGVPGELFF.

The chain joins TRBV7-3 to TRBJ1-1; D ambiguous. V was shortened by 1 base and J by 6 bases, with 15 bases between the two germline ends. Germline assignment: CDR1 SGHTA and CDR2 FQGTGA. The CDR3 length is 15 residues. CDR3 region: CASSLKSGGVSEAFF. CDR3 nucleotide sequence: TGTGCCAGCAGCTTAAAATCGGGCGGGGTGTCTGAAGCTTTCTTT.

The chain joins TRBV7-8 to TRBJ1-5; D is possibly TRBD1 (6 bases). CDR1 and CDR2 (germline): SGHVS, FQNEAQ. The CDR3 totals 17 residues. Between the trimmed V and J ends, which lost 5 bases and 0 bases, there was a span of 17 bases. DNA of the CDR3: TGTGCCAGCAGCACCCGAGGACAGTTATATAGCAATCAGCCCCAGCATTTT. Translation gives CASSTRGQLYSNQPQHF.

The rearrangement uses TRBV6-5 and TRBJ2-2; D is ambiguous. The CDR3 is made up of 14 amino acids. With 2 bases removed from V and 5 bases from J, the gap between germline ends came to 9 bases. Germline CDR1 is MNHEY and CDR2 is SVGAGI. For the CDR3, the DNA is TGTGCCAGCAGTTACCGGGCGAGGACCGGGGAGCTGTTTTTT. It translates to CASSYRARTGELFF.

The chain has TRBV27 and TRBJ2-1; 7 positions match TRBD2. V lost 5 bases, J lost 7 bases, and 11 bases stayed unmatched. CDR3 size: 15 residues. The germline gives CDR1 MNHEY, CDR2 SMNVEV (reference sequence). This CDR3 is CASSRPQRGENEQFF. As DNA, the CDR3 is TGTGCCAGCAGTCGACCCCAGCGGGGTGAGAATGAGCAGTTCTTC.